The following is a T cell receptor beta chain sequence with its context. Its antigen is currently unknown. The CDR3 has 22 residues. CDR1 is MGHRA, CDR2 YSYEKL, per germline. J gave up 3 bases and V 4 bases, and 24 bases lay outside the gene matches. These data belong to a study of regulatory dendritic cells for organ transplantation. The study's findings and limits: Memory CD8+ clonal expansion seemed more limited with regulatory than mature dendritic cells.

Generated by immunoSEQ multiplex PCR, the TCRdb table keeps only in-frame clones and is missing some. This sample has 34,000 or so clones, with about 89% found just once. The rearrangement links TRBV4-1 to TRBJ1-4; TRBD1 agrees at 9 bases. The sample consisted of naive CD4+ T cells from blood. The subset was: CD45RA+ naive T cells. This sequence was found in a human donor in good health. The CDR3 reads CASSRRTKPSTGQGGSNEKLFF. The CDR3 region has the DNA TGCGCCAGCAGCCGACGTACCAAACCAAGTACGGGACAGGGCGGCTCTAATGAAAAACTGTTTTTT.